The sequence of this T cell receptor (beta chain) was determined in a study of human T cells and chemical hapten exposure. For the study at large: Patients got weekly scalp diphenylcyclopropenone doses over the roughly 24-week study. Patches with 0.01% DPC went on the upper back, and the tests were read at 6 days.

Each CDR3 protein is one row after TCRdb ran MiXCR on the RACE reads. Counted here are some 200,000 distinct CDR3 sequences, around 30% occurring once; the ten biggest clones make up about 2.7%. This clonotype was seen a few times. The CDR3 is 17 amino acids. Losses at the gene ends were 5 bases for V and 0 bases for J; bases not matched to a gene: 8. CDR1 and CDR2 from the germline V gene are SGHTA and FQGNSA. Indicated time point: pre-sensitization, week 0. The treatment was: therapeutic diphenylcyclopropenone sensitization with weekly scalp DPC. Sample donors consisted of patients with alopecia, aged 18 to 70 years, who were suitable for DPC.

This specimen consisted of whole blood, obtained in connection with sensitization to the hapten diphenylcyclopropenone (DPC). This chain joins TRBV7-2 and TRBJ2-1; 9 bases line up with TRBD2. The TCR comes from a woman aged 25 to 45 with alopecia areata. Some clones in this sample may be carry-over from other donors' samples. Here the CDR3 DNA reads TGTGCCAGCAGCCAGTCCCTAGCGGGACTCTCCTACAATGAGCAGTTCTTC. Its protein is CASSQSLAGLSYNEQFF.